This entry lists 32 T cell receptor beta chains sequenced from one sample in a study of graft-versus-host responses after intestinal transplantation. Their specific antigens are unknown. Generated by immunoSEQ multiplex PCR, the TCRdb table keeps only in-frame clones and is missing some. The sample lists about 120,000 clones, around nine tenths occurring once. The input for sequencing was unstimulated CD4+ T cells sorted from spleen or lymph node cells, taken before intestinal transplant. Receptor source: a human donor who received an intestinal transplant.

V and J are TRBV10-3 and TRBJ2-2; 15 bases match TRBD2. Germline CDR1 is ENHRY and CDR2 is SYGVKD. The CDR3 sequence is 16 residues long. J gave up 5 bases and V 3 bases, and 1 base lay outside the gene matches. In DNA form, the CDR3 reads TGTGCCATCAGTGAAGGGACTAGCGGGGGGACCGGGGAGCTGTTTTTT. Translated, it gives CAISEGTSGGTGELFF.

The chain employs TRBV10-3 and TRBJ2-7, with 9 bases fitting TRBD1. CDR1 and CDR2 from the germline V gene are ENHRY and SYGVKD. The CDR3 loop spans 17 amino acids. Trimming removed 7 bases from V and 0 bases from J; junction bases left unmatched: 13. CDR3 in amino acids: CAIKGGQGRNSSYEQYF. The CDR3 coding sequence is TGTGCCATCAAGGGGGGACAGGGAAGGAATTCCTCCTACGAGCAGTACTTC.

The V and J genes are TRBV7-2 and TRBJ2-5; 8 nucleotides match TRBD2. V lost 3 bases and J lost 3; bases outside the gene matches: 15. CDR1 SGHTA and CDR2 FQGNSA come from the germline V gene. The CDR3 is made up of 18 amino acids. The CDR3 reads CASSFTGRLAGTKETQYF. The CDR3 DNA reads as TGTGCCAGCAGCTTCACAGGGAGGTTAGCGGGGACTAAAGAGACCCAGTACTTC. Looking up the rest from reference TRBV7-2 and TRBJ2-5 gives the full variable domain: GAGVSQSPSNKVTEKGKDVELRCDPISGHTALYWYRQSLGQGLEFLIYFQGNSAPDKSGLPSDRFSAERTGGSVSTLTIQRTQQEDSAVYLCASSFTGRLAGTKETQYFGPGTRLLVL.

The CDR3 loop reads CASMNSGKVNEQFF. CDR3 bases: TGTGCCAGCATGAATAGCGGGAAGGTCAATGAGCAGTTCTTC. This chain joins TRBV6-5 and TRBJ2-1; TRBD2 matches at 8 bases. The CDR3 loop spans 14 amino acids. Losses at the gene ends were 7 bases for V and 6 bases for J; bases not matched to a gene: 8. The V gene's germline CDR1 is MNHEY and CDR2 SVGAGI.

J is TRBJ2-7 and V is TRBV7-8, with a tentative D call TRBD2 (6 bases). Germline V gives CDR1 SGHVS, CDR2 FQNEAQ. This CDR3 is built from 15 residues. Trimming took off 1 base at V and 2 bases at J, with 12 bases between the two ends. Here the CDR3 reads CASSLELGEAYEQYF. CDR3 bases: TGTGCCAGCAGCTTAGAGCTGGGGGAGGCCTACGAGCAGTACTTC. The whole variable domain, remainder taken from reference TRBV7-8 and TRBJ2-7, is GAGVSQSPRYKVAKRGQDVALRCDPISGHVSLFWYQQALGQGPEFLTYFQNEAQLDKSGLPSDRFFAERPEGSVSTLKIQRTQQEDSAVYLCASSLELGEAYEQYFGPGTRLTVT.

This rearrangement joins TRBV7-8 to TRBJ2-3; TRBD2 matches at 10 bases. Germline V gene lookup returns CDR1 SGHVS and CDR2 FQNEAQ. The CDR3 is made up of 17 amino acids. The J segment lost 4 bases and the V segment lost 1 base, leaving 8 bases of the junction unmatched. The CDR3 is CASSLGLAGVPADTQYF. DNA for the CDR3: TGTGCCAGCAGCTTAGGGCTAGCGGGAGTGCCGGCAGATACGCAGTATTTT.

The genes are TRBV4-3 and TRBJ1-4, with TRBD1 matching over 7 bases. CDR1 is LGHNA and CDR2 is YSLEER in the germline V gene. The CDR3 sequence is 16 residues long. V shed 1 base, J shed 6 bases, and the junction held 8 bases outside the gene matches. This CDR3 is CASSQADRAGDEKLFF. The CDR3 DNA is TGCGCCAGCAGCCAAGCCGACAGGGCCGGGGATGAAAAACTGTTTTTT.

This clone has just one count. The V and J genes are TRBV5-5 and TRBJ1-2, with a tentative D call TRBD1 (5 bases). Germline V gene data show CDR1 as SGHKS and CDR2 as YYEKEE (reference sequence). The CDR3 loop spans 14 amino acids. With 0 bases removed from V and 0 bases from J, the gap between germline ends came to 6 bases. CDR3 loop: CASSLGGANYGYTF. As DNA, the CDR3 is TGTGCCAGCAGCTTGGGGGGCGCTAACTATGGCTACACCTTC.

The chain uses TRBV5-4 and TRBJ2-7; 7 nucleotides align to TRBD2. CDR1 SGHNT and CDR2 YYREEE come from the germline V gene (reference sequence). V shed 3 bases and J 2 bases; nucleotides not matched to a gene: 2. The length of the CDR3 is 13 residues. The CDR3, as DNA: TGTGCCAGCAGCTACGGACTAGCCTACGAGCAGTACTTC. Its protein product is CASSYGLAYEQYF.

This chain links TRBV27 with TRBJ1-5; 8 bases match TRBD1. J gave up 5 bases and V 5 bases, and 5 bases lay outside the gene matches. In germline, CDR1 is MNHEY, CDR2 SMNVEV (reference sequence). This CDR3 spans 14 amino acids. The CDR3: CASSGTGWDQPQHF. The CDR3, as DNA: TGTGCCAGCAGTGGGACAGGATGGGATCAGCCCCAGCATTTT.

This chain links TRBV11-3 with TRBJ2-7; 10 bases are a match to TRBD1. In germline, CDR1 is SGHNT, CDR2 YENEEA. J was trimmed by 3 bases and V by 5 bases; bases with no gene match: 4. CDR3 size: 14 residues. The CDR3 here is CASSPGQGYYEQYF. DNA for the CDR3: TGTGCCAGCAGCCCGGGACAGGGGTACTACGAGCAGTACTTC.

For this clone: This CDR3 is also generated by other DNA sequences in the sample. V is TRBV7-9 and J is TRBJ1-3; D possibly corresponds to TRBD1 (6 bases). CDR3 length: 15 residues. Germline CDR1 is SEHNR and CDR2 is FQNEAQ (reference sequence). Trimming left V 6 bases short and J 0 bases short, with 12 bases between. The CDR3, as DNA: TGTGCCAGCAGTTTCGGACAGACCTCTGGAAACACCATATATTTT. Translating gives CASSFGQTSGNTIYF.

V and J are TRBV18 and TRBJ2-7; 8 bases align to TRBD2. Germline V gives CDR1 KGHSH, CDR2 LQKENI. The CDR3 runs 14 residues. With 3 bases clipped from V and 3 bases from J, the junction kept 4 bases outside the gene matches. The CDR3 bases are TGTGCCAGCTCACCCGGGACTAGGAGCTACGAGCAGTACTTC. This sequence encodes CASSPGTRSYEQYF.

The chain carries TRBV27 and TRBJ1-4; D call uncertain. CDR1 and CDR2 (germline): MNHEY, SMNVEV (reference sequence). Trimming shortened V by 3 bases and J by 5 bases, and 10 bases separated the two germline ends. The CDR3 consists of 14 residues. In DNA, the CDR3 is TGTGCCAGCAGTTTCTCCGGGAAGAATGAAAAACTGTTTTTT. It encodes CASSFSGKNEKLFF.

The chain uses TRBV5-1 and TRBJ1-1; D possibly corresponds to TRBD1 (6 bases). Trimming removed 0 bases from V and 3 bases from J, with 9 bases in between. Germline V gene sequence: CDR1 SGHRS, CDR2 YFSETQ. This CDR3 has 14 residues. The CDR3 coding sequence is TGCGCCAGCAGCTTGGGGACAGACCACACTGAAGCTTTCTTT. Its protein product is CASSLGTDHTEAFF.

The gene calls are TRBV5-1 and TRBJ1-3; D ambiguous. The V and J ends lost 1 base and 2 bases respectively, with 10 bases between them. The CDR3 has 15 residues. CDR1 is SGHRS and CDR2 is YFSETQ in the germline V gene. The DNA of the CDR3 is TGCGCCAGCAGCTTGAATCCCGGAGCTGGAAACACCATATATTTT. Translation: CASSLNPGAGNTIYF.

The CDR3 DNA follows: TGTGCCAGTAAACTACCCATGAACACTGAAGCTTTCTTT. Translated: CASKLPMNTEAFF. The V gene is TRBV12-1, the J gene TRBJ1-1. TRBV12-1 is recorded as a pseudogene. The CDR3 runs 13 residues.

V gene TRBV10-2 combines with J gene TRBJ2-3; no clear D gene. The CDR3 length is 16 residues. The germline V and J ends were trimmed by 3 bases and 2 bases, with 15 bases remaining between them. CDR1 WSHSY and CDR2 SAAADI come from the germline V gene. CDR3 nucleotide sequence: TGCGCCAGCAGTGAAATGGCGACTCAAGTCACAGATACGCAGTATTTT. This codes for CASSEMATQVTDTQYF.

The J gene is TRBJ1-4, the V gene TRBV11-2; D unresolved. Germline V gene data show CDR1 as SGHAT and CDR2 as FQNNGV. The CDR3 consists of 14 residues. Trimming cost V 2 bases and J 3 bases, with 7 bases left between them. The CDR3 protein is CASSLLGANEKLFF. CDR3 nucleotides: TGTGCCAGCAGCTTACTGGGAGCTAATGAAAAACTGTTTTTT.

The chain couples TRBV5-4 to TRBJ2-3; D possibly corresponds to TRBD1 (5 bases). V lost 5 bases to trimming and J lost 0 bases, with 16 bases between them. In germline, CDR1 is SGHNT, CDR2 YYREEE (reference sequence). This CDR3 spans 16 amino acids. As DNA, the CDR3 is TGTGCCAGCAGTTCCGGAAGACAGAAGAGCACAGATACGCAGTATTTT. Translating gives CASSSGRQKSTDTQYF.

Only a few counts were recorded for this clone. V and J are TRBV10-2 and TRBJ2-7; 9 positions agree with TRBD1. CDR1 and CDR2 (germline): WSHSY, SAAADI. The CDR3 extends over 14 amino acids. J was trimmed by 3 bases and V by 5 bases; bases with no gene match: 5. This chain's CDR3 is CASSPGTGYYEQYF. The CDR3, as DNA: TGCGCCAGCAGTCCCGGGACAGGGTACTACGAGCAGTACTTC.

This chain uses TRBV5-4 with TRBJ2-5; no reliable D call. V was clipped by 4 bases and J by 1 base, with 8 bases between them. The CDR3 is made up of 13 amino acids. CDR1 is SGHNT and CDR2 is YYREEE in the germline V gene (reference sequence). CDR3 in amino acids: CASSPGPQETQYF. CDR3 bases: TGTGCCAGCAGCCCCGGTCCCCAAGAGACCCAGTACTTC.

In DNA form, the CDR3 reads TGTGCCAGCAGCTTGTGGACTAGCGGGAGAGCTAAGTCCTACAATGAGCAGTTCTTC. It is translated as CASSLWTSGRAKSYNEQFF. The chain joins TRBV11-2 to TRBJ2-1; TRBD2 agrees at 13 bases. From germline, CDR1 is SGHAT and CDR2 FQNNGV. The J segment lost 1 base and the V segment lost 3 bases, leaving 9 bases of the junction unmatched. The CDR3 length is 19 residues. The full variable domain, its missing parts supplied by reference TRBV11-2 and TRBJ2-1, is EAGVAQSPRYKIIEKRQSVAFWCNPISGHATLYWYQQILGQGPKLLIQFQNNGVVDDSQLPKDRFSAERLKGVDSTLKIQPAKLEDSAVYLCASSLWTSGRAKSYNEQFFGPGTRLTVL.

CDR3 amino acids: CASSPGTGTEQYF. The DNA for the CDR3 is TGTGCCAGCAGCCCCGGGACAGGGACCGAGCAGTACTTC. The genes are TRBV7-3 and TRBJ2-7; 9 bases agree with TRBD1. In germline, CDR1 is SGHTA, CDR2 FQGTGA. This CDR3 contains 13 residues. The ends lost 5 bases at V and 6 bases at J; junction bases unmatched: 5.

The chain carries TRBV6-5 and TRBJ1-4; a possible D gene is TRBD1 (6 bases). CDR3 size: 13 residues. Between the trimmed V and J ends, which lost 5 bases and 7 bases, there was a span of 11 bases. The germline gives CDR1 MNHEY, CDR2 SVGAGI. CDR3 coding DNA: TGTGCCAGCAGTCCGCAGGGGCGTGAAAAACTGTTTTTT. Translated, it gives CASSPQGREKLFF.

The chain recombines TRBV2 with TRBJ2-2; 10 nucleotides agree with TRBD2. The CDR3 is made up of 19 amino acids. The germline CDR1 and CDR2 sequences are SNHLY and FYNNEI. Trimming took 2 bases from V and 0 from J; bases not matched to a gene: 9. The CDR3 nucleotides read TGTGCCAGCAGTGAATTAGCTAGCGGGAGTGATACGAACACCGGGGAGCTGTTTTTT. Its protein is CASSELASGSDTNTGELFF.

This chain joins TRBV7-2 and TRBJ2-5; 11 bases agree with TRBD2. This CDR3 has 19 amino acids. Unmatched junction bases numbered 16, after V lost 1 base and J lost 6 bases. Germline CDR1 and CDR2: SGHTA and FQGNSA. CDR3 sequence: CASSLVSLLPLAGAKTQYF. The CDR3 DNA sequence: TGTGCCAGCAGCTTAGTATCGCTCCTCCCACTAGCGGGGGCTAAGACCCAGTACTTC.

J is TRBJ2-3 and V is TRBV13; D might be TRBD2 (5 bases). Trimming stripped 2 bases from V and 2 bases from J, with 14 bases between. CDR1 is PRHDT, CDR2 FYEKMQ, per germline (reference sequence). The CDR3 covers 16 residues. The CDR3 loop reads CASSLSGRAPTDTQYF. DNA of the CDR3: TGTGCCAGCAGCTTAAGCGGCCGGGCTCCCACAGATACGCAGTATTTT. Looking up the rest from reference TRBV13 and TRBJ2-3 gives the full variable domain: AAGVIQSPRHLIKEKRETATLKCYPIPRHDTVYWYQQGPGQDPQFLISFYEKMQSDKGSIPDRFSAQQFSDYHSELNMSSLELGDSALYFCASSLSGRAPTDTQYFGPGTRLTVL.

This chain uses TRBV15 with TRBJ1-3, with D possibly TRBD1 on 5 matching bases. The ends were cut back, 5 bases at V and 0 bases at J, with 5 bases in the middle. Germline V gene lookup returns CDR1 LNHNV and CDR2 YYDKDF (reference sequence). The CDR3 loop spans 13 amino acids. The CDR3 coding sequence is TGTGCCACCAGCGACAGCTCTGGAAACACCATATATTTT. Amino acid sequence: CATSDSSGNTIYF. The variable domain in full, completed from reference TRBV15 and TRBJ1-3, reads DAMVIQNPRYQVTQFGKPVTLSCSQTLNHNVMYWYQQKSSQAPKLLFHYYDKDFNNEADTPDNFQSRRPNTSFCFLDIRSPGLGDTAMYLCATSDSSGNTIYFGEGSWLTVV.

V and J are TRBV6-1 and TRBJ1-6, with no clear D. V dropped 6 bases and J dropped 0 bases, with 6 bases sitting between them. This CDR3 has 14 residues. The germline V gene encodes CDR1 MNHNS and CDR2 SASEGT. The CDR3 bases are TGTGCCAGCAGAGCGAGCTCCTATAATTCACCCCTCCACTTT. Amino acid sequence: CASRASSYNSPLHF.

The rearrangement links TRBV4-2 to TRBJ2-5; 12 bases match TRBD2. The tail of the sequence fits TRBJ2-7 better, so the J call may be wrong. The germline CDR1 and CDR2 sequences are LGHNA and YNFKEQ. This CDR3 region has 18 residues. The chain's CDR3 is CASSPTIPPTSGSYEQYF. Here the CDR3 DNA reads TGTGCCAGCAGCCCGACGATACCACCGACTAGCGGGAGCTACGAGCAGTACTTC.

In its sample, this clone was seen once. V usage is TRBV5-1 and J usage is TRBJ2-4, with TRBD2 as a possible D gene (6 bases). Germline V gene sequence: CDR1 SGHRS, CDR2 YFSETQ. The CDR3 is 14 residues long. Deletions cut 3 bases from V and 9 bases from J, with 16 bases between. CDR3 DNA: TGCGCCAGCAGCTCGGCCGTGCTCGGGGGCATTCAGTACTTC. Translating gives CASSSAVLGGIQYF. The variable domain in full, with the rest retrieved from reference TRBV5-1 and TRBJ2-4, is KAGVTQTPRYLIKTRGQQVTLSCSPISGHRSVSWYQQTPGQGLQFLFEYFSETQRNKGNFPGRFSGRQFSNSRSEMNVSTLELGDSALYLCASSSAVLGGIQYFGAGTRLSVL.